The rows below give T cell receptor beta chains drawn from one sample of a study of siplizumab effects on memory and regulatory T cells. Assay used: immunoSEQ multiplex PCR; TCRdb lists only in-frame clones, some missing. The data show approximately 70,000 clones, more than 80% seen once. The specimen sequenced was CD8+ T cells sorted from blood. All receptors derive from a human donor in good health. Each CDR3 is given with its conserved first and last residue. A D gene is named only where the DNA matches it firmly. The listing skips clone size in some rows; elsewhere it reads once, few, many or a size class.

TGTGCCAGCAGCTTGAAGGCGAGCGTCGACACAGATACGCAGTATTTT CASSLKASVDTDTQYF TRBJ2-3 TRBV13 - -
TGTGCCAGCAGTTACTCCTTATCCCGGGACCCCCAGTTCTTC CASSYSLSRDPQFF TRBJ2-1 TRBV6-5 - -
TGTGCCAGTAGTATAGCCCAGAGGGGTTACAATGAGCAGTTCTTC CASSIAQRGYNEQFF TRBJ2-1 TRBV19 - -
TGTGCCAGCAGCTTAGAGCGGGGACAGGGCGGGGAAGCTTTCTTT CASSLERGQGGEAFF TRBJ1-1 TRBV11-2 - TRBD1
TGTGCCAGCAGTTACTCAGGGAGCTCTGGGGCCAACGTCCTGACTTTC CASSYSGSSGANVLTF TRBJ2-6 TRBV6-5 once -
TGTGCCAGCAGCCAAGTTATGTTCAATGAGCAGTTCTTC CASSQVMFNEQFF TRBJ2-1 TRBV14 - -
TGTGCCAGCAGGGCCCTACAAGACACCGGGGAGCTGTTTTTT CASRALQDTGELFF TRBJ2-2 TRBV25-1 - -
TGTGCCAGCAGTTCCCAAGGGGGCGACTCTGGAAACACCATATATTTT CASSSQGGDSGNTIYF TRBJ1-3 TRBV2 - TRBD1
TGTGCCAGCATTCCACAGGGGCGCGTTTCAACTGAAGCTTTCTTT CASIPQGRVSTEAFF TRBJ1-1 TRBV6-1 - TRBD1
TGCGCCAGCAGCCAACCCGACGCGATAGAGACCCAGTACTTC CASSQPDAIETQYF TRBJ2-5 TRBV4-1 - -
TGTGCCAGCAGCTTGGACAGGAACTATGGCTACACCTTC CASSLDRNYGYTF TRBJ1-2 TRBV5-6 - -
TGTGCCAGTAGTATGGGTCTTCGCTCTGGGGCCAACGTCCTGACTTTC CASSMGLRSGANVLTF TRBJ2-6 TRBV19 - -
TGTGCCACCAGCGAGGGATGGCCTCCAGATGAGCAGTTCTTC CATSEGWPPDEQFF TRBJ2-1 TRBV15 - -
TGTGCCAGCAGCCCCATCCGGCTCCACGAGCAGTACTTC CASSPIRLHEQYF TRBJ2-7 TRBV7-9 - -
TGTGCCACCAGCAGAGATGATATGGCTACTTCCTACGAGCAGTACTTC CATSRDDMATSYEQYF TRBJ2-7 TRBV15 - -
TGTGCCAGCAGTTCCCGACAGGGGATGGATGAGCAGTTCTTC CASSSRQGMDEQFF TRBJ2-1 TRBV27 - TRBD1
TGTGCCAGCAGTTTAACAGGGAATGGCTACACCTTC CASSLTGNGYTF TRBJ1-2 TRBV27 - -
TGTGCCAGCAGCTCCCGGACTAGCGGGGTCCGCAATGAGCAGTTCTTC CASSSRTSGVRNEQFF TRBJ2-1 TRBV9 many TRBD2
TGTGCCAGCAGCTTAGGGGGGATTTACCATGAGCAGTTCTTC CASSLGGIYHEQFF TRBJ2-1 TRBV11-3 - -
TGCGCCAGCAGCCAAGCACGGGACGGGAAGGCCCGAAAACTGTTTTTT CASSQARDGKARKLFF TRBJ1-4 TRBV4-1 - -
TGTGCCAGCAGCCCCCGTCGGGACAGGGGCGGGTATACGCAGTATTTT CASSPRRDRGGYTQYF TRBJ2-3 TRBV7-9 - TRBD1
TGTGCCAGCAGCTTCCTCGCCCCCGCCTACGAGCAGTACTTC CASSFLAPAYEQYF TRBJ2-7 TRBV7-2 - -
TGTGCCAGCAGCTTGGACTGGATTAGCAATCAGCCCCAGCATTTT CASSLDWISNQPQHF TRBJ1-5 TRBV5-5 - -
TGTGCCAGCAGTGAAGGGCTGAAGGATACGCAGTATTTT CASSEGLKDTQYF TRBJ2-3 TRBV25-1 - -
TGTGCCAGCAGCCCAGAGGGTGCCCCTTTTTGGGATGGCTACACCTTC CASSPEGAPFWDGYTF TRBJ1-2 TRBV4-2 - -
TGTGCCAGCAGCTTAGACACCCGACAGATTTTCACAGATACGCAGTATTTT CASSLDTRQIFTDTQYF TRBJ2-3 TRBV11-1 - -
TGTGCCAGCAGTTACACGGGGCCCTTCGAGCAGTACTTC CASSYTGPFEQYF TRBJ2-7 TRBV27 - -